This T cell receptor (beta chain) was identified during a study of blood T cell repertoires in COVID-19. Study overall: Acute and convalescent COVID-19 specimens originated in the United States, Italy and Spain. Sample material is recorded as cDNA or gDNA derived from T cells, B-cell-depleted T cells, or PBMCs.

As processed by the authors: Nucleated cell number was recorded as an estimate derived from reference gene primer amplification. Sequencing was performed with immunoSEQ multiplex PCR; in TCRdb, only in-frame clones are kept and a portion is missing. Clonal size and the V and J genes are those of that table, whereas D and trimming came from the DNA. The sample has about 120,000 clones, roughly 80% seen once. The junction had 13 bases not matched to a gene; V was cut back by 8 bases and J by 9 bases. The CDR3 is 15 residues long. Germline V gives CDR1 SNHLY, CDR2 FYNNEI. The receptor was isolated from a man aged 45-65 years with acute or convalescent COVID-19. The specimen was peripheral blood. The chain couples TRBV2 to TRBJ2-1; 10 nucleotides agree with TRBD1. The CDR3 protein is CASLFDRGRLSEQFF. As DNA, the CDR3 is TGTGCCAGCCTTTTTGACAGGGGGCGACTAAGTGAGCAGTTCTTC.